The following is a T cell receptor (beta chain) sequence with its context. Its antigen is unknown. Within one base of it there is no much larger clone, and no base qualities were kept. These data originate in a study of blood T cell repertoires in COVID-19 (dated by TCRdb to 2018 to 2021). Study-level background: The collaborator samples originated in the United States, Italy and Spain and spanned the acute and convalescent phases of COVID-19. The prospective study material was composed of cDNA or gDNA derived from T cells, B-cell-depleted T cells, or PBMCs. Deeply sampled blood TCRbeta repertoires from subjects exposed to, actively infected with, or recovered from COVID-19 were included in the dataset. A freely available public database, intended as a resource for researchers studying the immune response to SARS-CoV-2, is where the repertoires were released. The samples were drawn from two sources: the first 160 participants of the ongoing ImmuneRACE study, and approximately 1,300 subjects contributed by 6 global collaborators. A de-identified subject ID, COVID-19 status, age in years and sex were almost always included in the sample metadata. HLA class I and class II types, where available, came from metadata supplied by the sample provider rather than from assay-based typing. Points the paper makes about the study in general: The quantity of clinical and demographic metadata differed by source and by participant and was supplied without curation.

Collaborating institutions collected whole blood in K2EDTA tubes following their own protocols. For TCRbeta analysis, collaborator samples were shipped as frozen whole blood, as isolated PBMCs, or as DNA extracted from either sample type. V loses 0 bases of germline sequence and J loses 2 bases, and the interval between the two ends is 9 bases. Reading the germline V gene (reference sequence) gives CDR1 SGHNT and CDR2 YYREEE. The CDR3 starts with the cysteine, ends with the phenylalanine, and has 16 residues. The CDR3 DNA has 48 bases and is translated from base 1. TCRbeta CDR3 regions were amplified from genomic DNA using the immunoSEQ Assay, a bias-controlled multiplex PCR. From the authors' description of their analysis: Within the assay, amplification of reference gene primers was used to estimate how many nucleated cells each sample contained. To quantify the absolute abundance of each unique TCRbeta CDR3 rearrangement, sequence reads were collapsed and filtered. Productive Simpson clonality was computed per sample as the square root of Simpson's diversity index over productive rearrangements. TCRdb mirrors the immuneACCESS table, restricted to in-frame sequences. Some clones are absent from its copies; in checked studies, under half trace to an unresolved V gene, and the reason for the others is unknown. The D gene and trimming were derived from the DNA, and the V and J assignments and clone size from that table. This sample holds tens of thousands of clones; approximately 89% were observed only once. Under 8% of the sample belongs to the ten largest clones.

Here the chain combines TRBV5-4 and TRBJ1-6; TRBD1 is possibly the D segment (5 matching bases). Sample: peripheral blood. The receptor's source is a man aged 50 to 60 with acute or convalescent COVID-19. The DNA sequence is as follows: TGTGCCAGCAGCTTGGCTGGGGCAGCCTATAATTCACCCCTCCACTTT. It codes for CASSLAGAAYNSPLHF.